This T cell receptor beta chain was found in a study of CD4 and CD8 cells across lung adenocarcinoma regions listed by TCRdb under 2018. Turning to the overall study: The study compared tumor centers with tumor margins to examine intratumor heterogeneity of the T cell receptor repertoire.

Libraries were constructed by PCR. The sample was run on a HiSeq X Ten. TCRdb cleaned the public reads at Q25 with fastp, built clones with MiXCR and kept in-frame beta chains. Every distinct CDR3 protein forms one entry, paired with its most common genes and DNA. Counted in this sample were approximately 7,700 distinct CDR3 sequences; around 58% of them appeared once. 24% of the sample is taken by the ten largest. The donors were patients who had localized lung adenocarcinoma, which is a subtype of non-small cell lung cancer. These samples came from the centers of localized lung adenocarcinomas. CD4+ T cells from tumor tissue were profiled separately from CD8+ T cells for TCR repertoire analysis. This clonotype was counted a few times. It has no known antigen specificity. Qualities for individual bases were not recorded, and no much larger clone is one base off. After removal of 3 bases from V and 3 bases from J, the junction retains 6 bases not matched to a gene. From the cysteine through the phenylalanine, the CDR3 covers 15 amino acids. Just the 45-base CDR3 DNA is kept, in frame starting at base 1. CDR1 WNHNN and CDR2 SYGVQD are derived from the germline V gene (reference sequence).

Sequencing was carried out using CD4+ T cells from the center of a lung tumor. The label giving this sample's cell subset or site can be read as: tumor center region. The receptor chain draws on TRBV10-1 and TRBJ2-3, with 7 junctional bases fitting TRBD2. The sequence was obtained from a female donor with lung adenocarcinoma. The CD4 and CD8 labels of this study may be unreliable. The bases are TGCGCCAGCAGTGATTTAGCGGGCGGTACAGATACGCAGTATTTT. This yields the protein CASSDLAGGTDTQYF.